The sequence of this T cell receptor (beta chain) was determined in a study of vaccination effects on CD4 cells after COVID-19. Whole-study results and caveats: There was only 1 of 255 vaccine-induced clones in healthy vaccinees that cross-reacted with common cold coronaviruses. Pronounced clonal contraction occurred in clones induced by infection and by vaccine late after vaccination. The study, lacking early post-infection timepoints, had few convalescent patients.

As to this clone: Its specificity is not known.

This CDR3 contains 20 residues. The V and J ends lost 0 bases and 0 bases, in that order; junction bases with no gene match: 12. In germline, CDR1 is ENHRY, CDR2 SYGVKD. Libraries were prepared by immunoSEQ multiplex PCR; TCRdb keeps only in-frame clonotypes and omits some of them. This table holds about 38,000 clones, around 70% found once. After expansion with viral peptide pools in the ViraFEST assay, antigen-specific CD4+ T cells were sequenced. Following culture for around 10 days, CD4+ T cells were isolated. The healthy vaccine recipients, who had no prior SARS-CoV-2 infection, showed negative nucleocapsid antibodies. IL-2 medium took the place of half the medium on both days 3 and 7.

The source of this sequence is a human donor who received a COVID-19 vaccine. The chain links TRBV10-3 to TRBJ2-3; TRBD2 matches 10 bases. The sample in question was CD4+ T cells from PBMCs cultured with SARS-CoV-2 spike peptides, obtained before COVID-19 vaccination. CDR3 in DNA: TGTGCCATCAGTGAGTCCGGCGGTAGCGGGGGGTCAAGGAGCACAGATACGCAGTATTTT. Protein: CAISESGGSGGSRSTDTQYF.